What follows are 27 T cell receptor beta chains derived from one specimen sequenced in a study of blood T cell repertoires in COVID-19. Profiled with immunoSEQ multiplex PCR; TCRdb holds only in-frame clones, not every one. This table holds approximately 230,000 clones, 70% to 90% found once. The sequenced material came from PBMCs or T cells enriched from blood (not recorded which). The receptors come from a man in his late teens or twenties who had recovered from COVID-19.

Turning to this clone: The junction does not match germline at one end; this may be a read error. The chain employs TRBV7-7 and TRBJ2-5; 16 bases align to TRBD2. The CDR3 is 16 residues long. Germline V gene sequence: CDR1 SSHAT, CDR2 FNYEAQ (reference sequence). The CDR3 DNA is TGTGCTAGCAGCCAGGGACTAGCGGGAGGGCAGGAGACCCAGTACTTC. It translates to CASSQGLAGGQETQYF.

The gene calls are TRBV25-1 and TRBJ1-3; 12 nucleotides align to TRBD1. The CDR3 has 15 amino acids. The V gene end was trimmed by 7 bases and the J gene end by 4 bases; junction bases not matched to a gene: 5. Per the germline V gene, CDR1 is MGHDK and CDR2 is SYGVNS. The CDR3 protein is CASTTGTGGGNTIYF. The DNA for the CDR3 is TGTGCCAGCACAACCGGGACAGGGGGCGGAAACACCATATATTTT.

This clone has only one observation. Other DNA variants within this sample encode the same CDR3. This chain links TRBV5-1 with TRBJ2-3; 13 bases match TRBD2. Per germline, CDR1 SGHRS and CDR2 YFSETQ. The CDR3 is 16 residues long. With V trimmed by 0 bases and J by 3 bases, 1 base remained unmatched. The CDR3 loop is CASSLGTSGGTDTQYF. Here the CDR3 DNA reads TGCGCCAGCAGCTTGGGGACTAGCGGGGGAACAGATACGCAGTATTTT.

The gene calls are TRBV2 and TRBJ1-2; 7 nucleotides align to TRBD1. V dropped 6 bases and J dropped 8; count of bases not matched to a gene: 0. Germline V gene lookup returns CDR1 SNHLY and CDR2 FYNNEI. This CDR3 contains 10 residues. The CDR3 nucleotides are TGTGCCAGCAGGGACAGGGGCTACACCTTC. This codes for CASRDRGYTF.

This chain links TRBV28 with TRBJ1-4; D is possibly TRBD1 (5 bases). Trimming shortened V by 1 base and J by 1 base, and 31 bases separated the two germline ends. Germline CDR1 reads MDHEN; CDR2 reads SYDVKM. CDR3 length: 23 amino acids. CDR3 nucleotide sequence: TGTGCCAGCAGTTTATTCCCCCTCCCCCCCTTGGACACTCGAACGAGAACTAATGAAAAACTGTTTTTT. It is translated as CASSLFPLPPLDTRTRTNEKLFF.

The chain employs TRBV19 and TRBJ2-3; D gene unclear. This CDR3 is built from 15 residues. Looked up from germline, CDR1 is LNHDA and CDR2 is SQIVND (reference sequence). Trimming pared 6 bases from V and 0 bases from J, leaving 13 bases between. This chain's CDR3 is CASSQLAASTDTQYF. Written as DNA, the CDR3 is TGTGCCAGTAGCCAACTTGCGGCTAGCACAGATACGCAGTATTTT.

V is TRBV12-3 or TRBV12-4 and J is TRBJ1-1; D perhaps matches TRBD1 (5 bases). V was trimmed by 11 bases and J by 1 base, leaving 8 bases between them. This CDR3 is built from 11 residues. In DNA, the CDR3 is TGTGCCGACGACAGGAACACTGAAGCTTTCTTT. Translation gives CADDRNTEAFF.

V gene TRBV7-2 combines with J gene TRBJ2-1; TRBD2 matches at 10 bases. The CDR3 sequence is 15 residues long. The ends lost 3 bases at V and 5 bases at J; junction bases unmatched: 4. Germline V gene sequence: CDR1 SGHTA, CDR2 FQGNSA. The DNA for the CDR3 is TGTGCCAGCAGCTTTGTAGCGGGGGGTCACAATGAGCAGTTCTTC. Amino acid sequence: CASSFVAGGHNEQFF.

The chain links TRBV9 to TRBJ2-2; 8 nucleotides line up with TRBD2. The CDR3 covers 17 residues. V was pared by 3 bases and J by 6 bases, with 13 bases of the junction left unmatched. The V gene's germline CDR1 is SGDLS and CDR2 YYNGEE. For the CDR3, the DNA is TGTGCCAGCAGCGCGAGAGAGAGCGGGAGTGTATCCGGGGAGCTGTTTTTT. Its protein is CASSARESGSVSGELFF.

This chain connects TRBV11-2 to TRBJ2-5, with 10 positions matching TRBD2. Germline CDR1 SGHAT, CDR2 FQNNGV. Trimming cost V 2 bases and J 2 bases; bases outside gene matches: 11. The CDR3 spans 18 residues. CDR3 DNA: TGTGCCAGCAGCTTAAGGATGCCGGGACTAGCGCGTCAAGAGACCCAGTACTTC. It translates to CASSLRMPGLARQETQYF.

This clone was detected only once. J is TRBJ1-2 and V is TRBV6-5, with D maybe TRBD1 (5 bases). Germline-derived CDR1 and CDR2 are MNHEY and SVGAGI. The CDR3 consists of 11 residues. V shed 5 bases and J shed 8 bases, with 9 bases lying between them. In DNA form, the CDR3 reads TGTGCCAGCAGTACAGGTGGCGGCTACACCTTC. This translates into CASSTGGGYTF.

DNA for the CDR3: TGTGCCACCGCCCCGGGCGGGATCAGCAATGAGCAGTTCTTC. This sequence encodes CATAPGGISNEQFF. The V call is TRBV27, the J call TRBJ2-1; tentatively, D is TRBD2 (6 bases). The CDR3 sequence is 14 residues long. CDR1 is MNHEY and CDR2 is SMNVEV in the germline V gene (reference sequence). V was clipped by 10 bases and J by 6 bases, with 19 bases between them.

This chain connects TRBV24-1 to TRBJ2-1; perhaps TRBD1 as D (5 bases). Trimming took 12 bases from V and 6 from J, leaving 14 bases between them. Germline CDR1 is KGHDR and CDR2 is SFDVKD. This CDR3 region has 12 residues. CDR3 residues: CAAQDTSNEQFF. CDR3 sequence (DNA): TGTGCCGCCCAGGACACGTCCAATGAGCAGTTCTTC.

In DNA form, the CDR3 reads TGTGCCAGCAGCGTTACAGTCTCGGGGATCGATGAGCAGTTCTTC. It codes for CASSVTVSGIDEQFF. The V call is TRBV9, the J call TRBJ2-1, with D perhaps TRBD2 (5 bases). The CDR3 contains 15 residues. CDR1 and CDR2 from the germline V gene are SGDLS and YYNGEE. The ends were cut back, 2 bases at V and 8 bases at J, with 17 bases in the middle.

This chain's CDR3 is CASSQYNYGYTF. Here the CDR3 DNA reads TGTGCCAGCAGTCAGTACAACTATGGCTACACCTTC. The V and J genes are TRBV11-2 and TRBJ1-2; D uncertain. Trimming shortened V by 6 bases and J by 2 bases, and 7 bases separated the two germline ends. Germline CDR1 SGHAT, CDR2 FQNNGV. This CDR3 comprises 12 residues.

V is TRBV19 and J is TRBJ1-5; 9 nucleotides agree with TRBD1. V trimming: 4 bases; J trimming: 0 bases; junction bases outside the gene matches: 10. Germline V gene data show CDR1 as LNHDA and CDR2 as SQIVND (reference sequence). The CDR3 spans 18 residues. The CDR3 sequence is CASSKDRGPLNSNQPQHF. CDR3 nucleotides: TGTGCCAGTAGTAAGGACAGGGGACCCCTAAATAGCAATCAGCCCCAGCATTTT. Full variable domain (remainder filled in from reference TRBV19 and TRBJ1-5): DGGITQSPKYLFRKEGQNVTLSCEQNLNHDAMYWYRQDPGQGLRLIYYSQIVNDFQKGDIAEGYSVSREKKESFPLTVTSAQKNPTAFYLCASSKDRGPLNSNQPQHFGDGTRLSIL.

This rearrangement joins TRBV12-5 to TRBJ1-6, with a weak D call TRBD1 (6 bases). The ends were cut back, 3 bases at V and 4 bases at J, with 16 bases in the middle. The germline V gene has CDR1 LGHNT and CDR2 FRNRAP. The CDR3 length is 17 residues. The CDR3 coding sequence is TGTGCTAGTGGTTTCCAGAGGACAGTTCTTTATAATTCACCCCTCCACTTT. It yields the protein CASGFQRTVLYNSPLHF.

The chain is built from TRBV5-6 and TRBJ2-3; D call uncertain. This CDR3 is 16 amino acids long. V was pared by 3 bases and J by 5 bases, with 19 bases between. Germline V gene data show CDR1 as SGHDT and CDR2 as YYEEEE. The chain's CDR3 is CASSWLSWSVVDTQYF. CDR3 DNA sequence: TGTGCCAGCAGCTGGTTGAGCTGGTCTGTCGTAGATACGCAGTATTTT.

The chain combines TRBV4-1 with TRBJ2-7; 8 positions match TRBD1. Germline loops: CDR1 MGHRA, CDR2 YSYEKL. Trimming took 1 base from V and 3 from J; bases not matched to a gene: 11. The CDR3 covers 17 residues. In nucleotides, the CDR3 is TGCGCCAGCAGCCAAGGTGCCCCGGGACAGGCACACTACGAGCAGTACTTC. Its translation is CASSQGAPGQAHYEQYF.

The chain links TRBV5-1 to TRBJ2-2; the match to TRBD2 covers 7 bases. This CDR3 comprises 17 residues. Unmatched junction bases numbered 10, after V lost 2 bases and J lost 3 bases. Germline assignment: CDR1 SGHRS and CDR2 YFSETQ. The CDR3 coding sequence is TGCGCCAGCAGCTTAATGTCATCCAGCGGGGACACCGGGGAGCTGTTTTTT. Translated, it gives CASSLMSSSGDTGELFF. The whole variable domain, remainder taken from reference TRBV5-1 and TRBJ2-2, is KAGVTQTPRYLIKTRGQQVTLSCSPISGHRSVSWYQQTPGQGLQFLFEYFSETQRNKGNFPGRFSGRQFSNSRSEMNVSTLELGDSALYLCASSLMSSSGDTGELFFGEGSRLTVL.

This chain connects TRBV6-2 or TRBV6-3 to TRBJ2-7; D unresolved. Germline V lookup: CDR1 MNHEY, CDR2 SVGEGT. V shed 2 bases and J shed 9 bases, with 14 bases lying between them. The CDR3 has 13 amino acids. Here the CDR3 reads CASSYHGSPAQYF. In nucleotides, the CDR3 is TGTGCCAGCAGTTACCACGGGTCCCCTGCGCAGTACTTC.

The genes are TRBV3-1 (or the pseudogene TRBV3-2) and TRBJ2-3; perhaps TRBD1 as D (8 bases). The V end was cut by 0 bases, the J end by 7 bases, with 17 bases between. Germline V gene data show CDR1 as LGHDT and CDR2 as YNNKEL (reference sequence). The length of the CDR3 is 16 residues. The CDR3 coding sequence is TGTGCCAGCAGCCAAGATATTGACAGGGGAGGGTATACGCAGTATTTT. Translating gives CASSQDIDRGGYTQYF.

The chain combines TRBV5-1 with TRBJ2-3; no firm D call. V was shortened by 3 bases and J by 2 bases, with 7 bases between the two germline ends. Germline V gives CDR1 SGHRS, CDR2 YFSETQ. The CDR3 loop spans 13 amino acids. CDR3 region: CASSSHITDTQYF. The DNA for the CDR3 is TGCGCCAGCAGCTCGCACATCACAGATACGCAGTATTTT.

The rearrangement links TRBV11-2 to TRBJ1-2; D is uncertain. The CDR3 runs to 15 residues. From germline, CDR1 is SGHAT and CDR2 FQNNGV. With 0 bases removed from V and 4 bases from J, the gap between germline ends came to 12 bases. The CDR3 sequence is CASSLDRTGAYGYTF. Written as DNA, the CDR3 is TGTGCCAGCAGCTTAGATCGCACGGGTGCCTATGGCTACACCTTC. The whole variable domain, filled in from reference TRBV11-2 and TRBJ1-2, reads EAGVAQSPRYKIIEKRQSVAFWCNPISGHATLYWYQQILGQGPKLLIQFQNNGVVDDSQLPKDRFSAERLKGVDSTLKIQPAKLEDSAVYLCASSLDRTGAYGYTFGSGTRLTVV.

This rearrangement joins TRBV27 to TRBJ2-1, with 7 bases matching TRBD2. This CDR3 is 15 amino acids long. J lost 1 base, V lost 4 bases, and 4 bases had no gene match. CDR1 and CDR2 (germline): MNHEY, SMNVEV (reference sequence). The CDR3: CASSSPSGSYNEQFF. The CDR3 nucleotides are TGTGCCAGCAGTTCACCTAGCGGATCCTACAATGAGCAGTTCTTC.

The rearrangement links TRBV10-3 to TRBJ1-1; TRBD1 aligns across 7 bases. With V trimmed by 6 bases and J by 0 bases, 7 bases remained unmatched. The V gene's germline CDR1 is ENHRY and CDR2 SYGVKD. The CDR3 consists of 15 residues. In DNA form, the CDR3 reads TGTGCCATCAGATCCGGGACAGAGATGAACACTGAAGCTTTCTTT. Translating gives CAIRSGTEMNTEAFF.

V gene TRBV30 combines with J gene TRBJ1-6, with no clear D. From germline, CDR1 is GTSNPN and CDR2 SVGIG (reference sequence). V lost 0 bases to trimming and J lost 9 bases, with 6 bases between them. The CDR3 covers 12 residues. The CDR3 DNA is TGTGCCTGGAGTGTAAATAGTTCACCCCTCCACTTT. Amino acids: CAWSVNSSPLHF.